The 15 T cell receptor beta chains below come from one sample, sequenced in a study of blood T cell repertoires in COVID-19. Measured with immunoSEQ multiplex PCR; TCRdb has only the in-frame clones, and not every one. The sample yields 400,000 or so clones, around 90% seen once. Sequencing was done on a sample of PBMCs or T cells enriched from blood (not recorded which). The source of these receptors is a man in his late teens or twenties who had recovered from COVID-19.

The CDR3 bases are TGTGCCAGCAGCTTGATAGGGGCCGGGGAGCTGTTTTTT. Translated, it gives CASSLIGAGELFF. The rearrangement uses TRBV7-2 and TRBJ2-2, with TRBD1 as a possible D gene (5 bases). The V and J ends lost 3 bases and 6 bases respectively, with 8 bases between them. This CDR3 spans 13 amino acids. Germline V gives CDR1 SGHTA, CDR2 FQGNSA.

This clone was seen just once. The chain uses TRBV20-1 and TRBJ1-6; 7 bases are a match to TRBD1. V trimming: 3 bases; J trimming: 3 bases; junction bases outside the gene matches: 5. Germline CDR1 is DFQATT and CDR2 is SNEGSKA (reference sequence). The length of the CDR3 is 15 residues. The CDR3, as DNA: TGCAGTGCTAGTCCAGGGGGAAACTATAATTCACCCCTCCACTTT. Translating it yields CSASPGGNYNSPLHF.

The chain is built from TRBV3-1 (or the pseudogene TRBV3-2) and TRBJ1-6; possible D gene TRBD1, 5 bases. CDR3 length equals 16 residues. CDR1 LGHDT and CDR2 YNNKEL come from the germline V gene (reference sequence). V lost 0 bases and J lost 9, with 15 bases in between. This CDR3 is CASSQEGGTEISPLHF. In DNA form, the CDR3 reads TGTGCCAGCAGCCAAGAGGGGGGGACGGAGATTTCACCCCTCCACTTT.

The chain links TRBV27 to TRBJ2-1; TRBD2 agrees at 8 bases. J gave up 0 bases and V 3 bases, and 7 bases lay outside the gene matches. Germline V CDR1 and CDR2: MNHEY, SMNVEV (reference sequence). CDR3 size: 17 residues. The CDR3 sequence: CASSFKGGRPSYNEQFF. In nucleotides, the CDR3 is TGTGCCAGCAGTTTCAAGGGCGGGAGGCCCTCCTACAATGAGCAGTTCTTC.

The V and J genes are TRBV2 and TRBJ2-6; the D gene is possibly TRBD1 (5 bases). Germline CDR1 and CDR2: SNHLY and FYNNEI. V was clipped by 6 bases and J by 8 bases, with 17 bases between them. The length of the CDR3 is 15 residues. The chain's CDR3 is CASRDTGVNTNVLTF. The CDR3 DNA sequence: TGTGCCAGCAGAGATACAGGAGTAAATACCAACGTCCTGACTTTC.

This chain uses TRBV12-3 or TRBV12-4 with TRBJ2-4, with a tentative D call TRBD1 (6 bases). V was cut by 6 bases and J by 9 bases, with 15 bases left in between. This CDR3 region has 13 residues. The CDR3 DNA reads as TGTGCCAGCAGCTCAGACAGGTTGAGCATTCAGTACTTC. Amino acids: CASSSDRLSIQYF.

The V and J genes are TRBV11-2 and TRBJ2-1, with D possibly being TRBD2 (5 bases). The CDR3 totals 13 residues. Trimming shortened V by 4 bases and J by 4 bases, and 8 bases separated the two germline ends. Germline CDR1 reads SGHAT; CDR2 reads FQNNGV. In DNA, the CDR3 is TGTGCCAGCAGCTGGACTGATTACAATGAGCAGTTCTTC. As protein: CASSWTDYNEQFF.

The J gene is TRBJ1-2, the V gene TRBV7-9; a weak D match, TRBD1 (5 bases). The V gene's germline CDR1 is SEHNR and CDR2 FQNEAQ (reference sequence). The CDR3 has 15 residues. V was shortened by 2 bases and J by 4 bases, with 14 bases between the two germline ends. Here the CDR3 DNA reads TGTGCCAGCAGCTTACAGAATGGGGCTAGCTATGGCTACACCTTC. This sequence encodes CASSLQNGASYGYTF.

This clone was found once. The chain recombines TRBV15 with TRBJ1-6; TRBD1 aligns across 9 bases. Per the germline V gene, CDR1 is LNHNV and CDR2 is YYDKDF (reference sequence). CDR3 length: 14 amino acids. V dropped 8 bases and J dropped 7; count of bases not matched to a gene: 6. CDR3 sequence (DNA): TGTGCCACCGAAAGGGGACAGGGAAATTCACCCCTCCACTTT. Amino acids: CATERGQGNSPLHF.

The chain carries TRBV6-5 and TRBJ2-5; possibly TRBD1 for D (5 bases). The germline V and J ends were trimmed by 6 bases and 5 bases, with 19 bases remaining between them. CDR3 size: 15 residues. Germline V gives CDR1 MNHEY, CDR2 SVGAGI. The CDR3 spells CASSPMRIPGETQYF. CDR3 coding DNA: TGTGCCAGCAGCCCCATGAGGATCCCAGGGGAGACCCAGTACTTC.

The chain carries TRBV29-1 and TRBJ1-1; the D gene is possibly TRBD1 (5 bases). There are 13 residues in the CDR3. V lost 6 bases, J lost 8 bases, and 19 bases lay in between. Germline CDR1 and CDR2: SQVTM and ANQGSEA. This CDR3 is CSVSGGNTEEAFF. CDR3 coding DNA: TGCAGCGTATCGGGGGGGAACACTGAGGAAGCTTTCTTT.

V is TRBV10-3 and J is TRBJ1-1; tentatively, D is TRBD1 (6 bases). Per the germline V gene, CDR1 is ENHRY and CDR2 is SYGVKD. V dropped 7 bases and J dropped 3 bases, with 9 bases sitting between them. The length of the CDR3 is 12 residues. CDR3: CAIKRGYTEAFF. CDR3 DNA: TGTGCCATCAAAAGGGGGTACACTGAAGCTTTCTTT.

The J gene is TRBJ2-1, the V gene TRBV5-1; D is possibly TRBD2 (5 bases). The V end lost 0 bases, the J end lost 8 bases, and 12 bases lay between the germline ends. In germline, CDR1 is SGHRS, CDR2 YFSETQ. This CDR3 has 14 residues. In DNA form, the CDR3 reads TGCGCCAGCAGCTTGGGAGCTAGCAACTATGAGCAGTTCTTC. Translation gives CASSLGASNYEQFF.

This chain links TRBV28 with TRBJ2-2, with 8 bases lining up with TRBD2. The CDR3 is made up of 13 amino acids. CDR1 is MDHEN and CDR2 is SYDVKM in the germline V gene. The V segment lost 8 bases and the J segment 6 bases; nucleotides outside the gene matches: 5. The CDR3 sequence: CASGLADAGELFF. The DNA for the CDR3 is TGTGCCAGCGGACTAGCTGACGCCGGGGAGCTGTTTTTT. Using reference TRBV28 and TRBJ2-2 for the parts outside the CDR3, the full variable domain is DVKVTQSSRYLVKRTGEKVFLECVQDMDHENMFWYRQDPGLGLRLIYFSYDVKMKEKGDIPEGYSVSREKKERFSLILESASTNQTSMYLCASGLADAGELFFGEGSRLTVL.

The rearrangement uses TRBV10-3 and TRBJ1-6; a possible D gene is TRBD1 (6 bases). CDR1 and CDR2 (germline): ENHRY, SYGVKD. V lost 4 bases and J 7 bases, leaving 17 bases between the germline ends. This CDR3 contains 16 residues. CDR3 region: CAISGTAQGTNSPLHF. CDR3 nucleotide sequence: TGTGCCATCAGTGGAACCGCTCAGGGGACGAATTCACCCCTCCACTTT.